The 19 T cell receptor beta chains reported below all come from one sample, sequenced in a study of a mutant IDH1 vaccine in newly diagnosed glioma. Sequencing was performed with immunoSEQ multiplex PCR; in TCRdb, only in-frame clones are kept and a portion is missing. The sample includes more than 30,000 clones, roughly 84% of them seen just once. No antigens are known for them. Time point indicated: week 47, end of study. It was 300 ug of mutant IDH1 20-mer peptide that made up each vaccine dose, given with topical imiquimod. The starting material was PBMCs, obtained from a glioma patient whose treatment included an IDH1 peptide vaccine. The receptors shown here come from a man aged 25 to 40 with glioma.

This clone was recorded once. The rearrangement joins TRBV5-1 to TRBJ1-1; weak D call: TRBD1 (5 bases). V shed 4 bases and J shed 0 bases, with 16 bases lying between them. Per the germline V gene, CDR1 is SGHRS and CDR2 is YFSETQ. CDR3 length: 16 residues. As DNA, the CDR3 is TGCGCCAGCAGCACCCGGAGAGGGGCGATGAACACTGAAGCTTTCTTT. This gives the protein CASSTRRGAMNTEAFF. The full variable domain, completed using reference TRBV5-1 and TRBJ1-1, is KAGVTQTPRYLIKTRGQQVTLSCSPISGHRSVSWYQQTPGQGLQFLFEYFSETQRNKGNFPGRFSGRQFSNSRSEMNVSTLELGDSALYLCASSTRRGAMNTEAFFGQGTRLTVV.

This clone was seen a few times. The V gene is TRBV27, the J gene TRBJ1-2, with a tentative D call TRBD1 (6 bases). CDR3 length: 13 amino acids. V lost 6 bases and J 9 bases, leaving 17 bases between the germline ends. CDR1 is MNHEY, CDR2 SMNVEV, per germline (reference sequence). For the CDR3, the DNA is TGTGCCAGCAGCGCAAGCACTACAGGGAGCTACACCTTC. As protein: CASSASTTGSYTF.

This clone was counted a single time. The V call is TRBV10-2, the J call TRBJ2-1; 12 nucleotides agree with TRBD2. V shed 6 bases, J shed 7 bases, and the junction held 7 bases outside the gene matches. In germline, CDR1 is WSHSY, CDR2 SAAADI. This CDR3 spans 15 amino acids. CDR3 loop: CASSPGLAGRNEQFF. The CDR3 DNA sequence: TGCGCCAGCAGCCCAGGACTAGCGGGGAGGAATGAGCAGTTCTTC.

The chain employs TRBV18 and TRBJ1-1; tentatively, D is TRBD1 (6 bases). This CDR3 is 14 amino acids long. Germline CDR1 and CDR2: KGHSH and LQKENI. Trimming took 0 bases from V and 7 from J, leaving 12 bases between them. CDR3 amino acids: CASSPPGRGDEAFF. DNA of the CDR3: TGTGCCAGCTCACCACCCGGCAGGGGTGATGAAGCTTTCTTT.

The table lists this clone with a count of one. The V and J genes are TRBV30 and TRBJ1-1; D ambiguous. CDR1 and CDR2 from the germline V gene are GTSNPN and SVGIG (reference sequence). This CDR3 comprises 13 residues. The ends were cut back, 3 bases at V and 0 bases at J, with 8 bases in the middle. CDR3 nucleotides: TGTGCCTGGAGACTATTATTGAACACTGAAGCTTTCTTT. This gives the protein CAWRLLLNTEAFF.

This clone was recorded only once. The chain couples TRBV19 to TRBJ1-1; tentative D call: TRBD1 (6 bases). Trimming took 0 bases from V and 3 from J, leaving 8 bases between them. Germline CDR1 and CDR2: LNHDA and SQIVND (reference sequence). The CDR3 runs 14 residues. This CDR3 is CASSIEAGDTEAFF. CDR3 nucleotides: TGTGCCAGTAGTATAGAGGCAGGGGACACTGAAGCTTTCTTT.

The chain combines TRBV5-1 with TRBJ1-1; 7 bases align to TRBD1. The germline V gene encodes CDR1 SGHRS and CDR2 YFSETQ. The CDR3 totals 18 residues. V lost 2 bases to trimming and J lost 8 bases; unmatched junction nucleotides: 21. The CDR3: CASSFSLLATGSVSEAFF. The CDR3 nucleotides are TGCGCCAGCAGCTTTTCACTCCTGGCGACAGGGTCGGTATCCGAAGCTTTCTTT. Combining the CDR3 with reference TRBV5-1 and TRBJ1-1 gives the whole variable domain KAGVTQTPRYLIKTRGQQVTLSCSPISGHRSVSWYQQTPGQGLQFLFEYFSETQRNKGNFPGRFSGRQFSNSRSEMNVSTLELGDSALYLCASSFSLLATGSVSEAFFGQGTRLTVV.

This clone was seen only once. The genes are TRBV6-1 and TRBJ2-7; 7 bases fit TRBD1. In germline, CDR1 is MNHNS, CDR2 SASEGT. The V and J ends lost 2 bases and 2 bases, in that order; junction bases with no gene match: 15. CDR3 length: 18 residues. The DNA of the CDR3 is TGTGCCAGCAGTGAATCGGGGACAGCCCTCATTTTTACCTACGAGCAGTACTTC. This sequence encodes CASSESGTALIFTYEQYF.

The chain links TRBV27 to TRBJ1-1, with D possibly matching TRBD1 (5 bases). Germline V lookup: CDR1 MNHEY, CDR2 SMNVEV (reference sequence). The CDR3 sequence is 14 residues long. Deletions cut 4 bases from V and 0 bases from J, with 9 bases between. The CDR3: CASSYDSMNTEAFF. The CDR3 region has the DNA TGTGCCAGCAGTTATGACAGCATGAACACTGAAGCTTTCTTT.

The chain couples TRBV28 to TRBJ2-2; 9 bases align to TRBD1. CDR3 length equals 15 residues. Germline-derived CDR1 and CDR2 are MDHEN and SYDVKM. V dropped 5 bases and J dropped 7; count of bases not matched to a gene: 8. The CDR3 region has the DNA TGTGCCAGCAGTCCCCGGGACAGGGAGAACGGGGAGCTGTTTTTT. Its protein product is CASSPRDRENGELFF.

V and J are TRBV7-9 and TRBJ2-6, with D uncertain. The germline CDR1 and CDR2 sequences are SEHNR and FQNEAQ (reference sequence). CDR3 length: 15 amino acids. The germline V and J ends were trimmed by 1 base and 0 bases, with 4 bases remaining between them. The CDR3 bases are TGTGCCAGCAGCTTAGGTGGCTCTGGGGCCAACGTCCTGACTTTC. Translation gives CASSLGGSGANVLTF.

A note on this clone: At the DNA level, this CDR3 is encoded by other sequences in the same sample as well. The chain employs TRBV6-5 and TRBJ2-6; D is unclear. The CDR3 has 12 residues. CDR1 and CDR2 from the germline V gene are MNHEY and SVGAGI. The V and J ends lost 6 bases and 2 bases respectively, with 2 bases between them. CDR3 DNA sequence: TGTGCCAGCAGGACTGGGGCCAACGTCCTGACTTTC. This sequence encodes CASRTGANVLTF.

The chain is built from TRBV4-2 and TRBJ2-7; 9 nucleotides line up with TRBD1. There are 18 residues in the CDR3. Germline V CDR1 and CDR2: LGHNA, YNFKEQ. V was clipped by 1 base and J by 3 bases; unmatched bases: 13. The CDR3 spells CASSQGDRVSQSIYEQYF. The CDR3 DNA is TGTGCCAGCAGCCAAGGGGACAGGGTTTCCCAATCTATCTACGAGCAGTACTTC.

This rearrangement joins TRBV4-3 to TRBJ1-2, with 9 bases fitting TRBD1. The CDR3 contains 17 residues. J gave up 2 bases and V 3 bases, and 10 bases lay outside the gene matches. CDR1 is LGHNA, CDR2 YSLEER, per germline. The CDR3 DNA follows: TGCGCCAGCAGCCATCCCTCGTCCGGGACAGGGAACTATGGCTACACCTTC. It yields the protein CASSHPSSGTGNYGYTF.

The chain carries TRBV27 and TRBJ2-1; D perhaps matches TRBD2 (5 bases). Between the trimmed V and J ends, which lost 2 bases and 5 bases, there was a span of 22 bases. The germline V gene encodes CDR1 MNHEY and CDR2 SMNVEV (reference sequence). This CDR3 contains 18 residues. The CDR3 DNA reads as TGTGCCAGCAGTTTAGATGGACTTTACCCTCGGGTAAACAATGAGCAGTTCTTC. It yields the protein CASSLDGLYPRVNNEQFF.

This rearrangement joins TRBV2 to TRBJ2-7; perhaps TRBD1 as D (6 bases). Germline loops: CDR1 SNHLY, CDR2 FYNNEI. The CDR3 loop spans 13 amino acids. The ends were cut back, 8 bases at V and 0 bases at J, with 11 bases in the middle. Here the CDR3 DNA reads TGTGCCAGCCGCCCGGACAGCTCCTACGAGCAGTACTTC. Protein: CASRPDSSYEQYF.

V usage is TRBV27 and J usage is TRBJ1-2; 12 bases agree with TRBD1. This CDR3 has 13 residues. V dropped 7 bases and J dropped 12; count of bases not matched to a gene: 9. The germline gives CDR1 MNHEY, CDR2 SMNVEV (reference sequence). The CDR3 bases are TGTGCCAGCAACCAGGGACAGGGGGCTAGGGACACCTTC. Residues: CASNQGQGARDTF.

J is TRBJ1-5 and V is TRBV15, with D maybe TRBD1 (5 bases). V was trimmed by 5 bases and J by 5 bases, leaving 16 bases between them. CDR3 size: 15 residues. CDR1 and CDR2 (germline): LNHNV, YYDKDF (reference sequence). CDR3 protein: CATSLQGLDDQPQHF. CDR3 bases: TGTGCCACCAGCCTTCAGGGTTTGGACGATCAGCCCCAGCATTTT.

The chain is built from TRBV9 and TRBJ1-1; 7 bases fit TRBD1. This CDR3 region has 17 residues. Germline loops: CDR1 SGDLS, CDR2 YYNGEE. The ends lost 0 bases at V and 2 bases at J; junction bases unmatched: 10. CDR3 sequence reads: CASSVGVGRGENTEAFF. The CDR3 nucleotides are TGTGCCAGCAGCGTAGGGGTGGGCAGGGGGGAAAACACTGAAGCTTTCTTT.